One and the same sample provided the 16 T cell receptor beta chains below, sequenced in a study of human T cells and chemical hapten exposure. Unfractionated whole blood was the source from which total RNA was extracted. TCRdb reprocessed the 5' RACE reads with MiXCR, giving one entry per CDR3 protein. The repertoire holds roughly 81,000 distinct CDR3 sequences, with less than 20% as singletons. The receptor source for this set is a female donor in good health.

CDR3 bases: TGTGCCAGCAGCTTAGGACAGGGGAGGAACTATGGCTACACCTTC. This translates into CASSLGQGRNYGYTF. The V call is TRBV7-9, the J call TRBJ1-2; 8 bases match TRBD1. Looked up from germline, CDR1 is SEHNR and CDR2 is FQNEAQ (reference sequence). The CDR3 contains 15 residues. V lost 1 base, J lost 2 bases, and 3 bases stayed unmatched.

This chain joins TRBV20-1 and TRBJ2-2; no clear D. Germline values: CDR1 DFQATT, CDR2 SNEGSKA (reference sequence). CDR3 length: 15 amino acids. V dropped 5 bases and J dropped 7 bases, with 20 bases sitting between them. CDR3 loop: CSAGAFNRRHGELFF. The CDR3 coding sequence is TGCAGTGCTGGAGCATTTAATCGCCGGCACGGGGAGCTGTTTTTT.

The V gene is TRBV5-1, the J gene TRBJ1-1; 8 bases agree with TRBD1. This CDR3 has 16 residues. Germline assignment: CDR1 SGHRS and CDR2 YFSETQ. V lost 6 bases, J lost 1 base, and 11 bases stayed unmatched. The CDR3 is CASTLLGQGTNTEAFF. CDR3 DNA sequence: TGCGCCAGCACCCTACTAGGACAGGGAACGAACACTGAAGCTTTCTTT.

This clonotype occurred a few times. The rearrangement joins TRBV7-2 to TRBJ1-2; the match to TRBD1 covers 7 bases. CDR1 is SGHTA, CDR2 FQGNSA, per germline. V was pared by 6 bases and J by 4 bases, with 11 bases of the junction left unmatched. This CDR3 contains 15 residues. CDR3 DNA sequence: TGTGCCAGCAGTCCTGGACAGGTGGCGTTCTATGGCTACACCTTC. It specifies CASSPGQVAFYGYTF. Combining the CDR3 with reference TRBV7-2 and TRBJ1-2 gives the whole variable domain GAGVSQSPSNKVTEKGKDVELRCDPISGHTALYWYRQSLGQGLEFLIYFQGNSAPDKSGLPSDRFSAERTGGSVSTLTIQRTQQEDSAVYLCASSPGQVAFYGYTFGSGTRLTVV.

The chain is built from TRBV20-1 and TRBJ2-1; 7 positions agree with TRBD2. Losses at the gene ends were 1 base for V and 3 bases for J; bases not matched to a gene: 3. Germline V gives CDR1 DFQATT, CDR2 SNEGSKA (reference sequence). This CDR3 contains 14 residues. This CDR3 reads CSARVGGSYNEQFF. In DNA form, the CDR3 reads TGCAGTGCTAGAGTAGGCGGGAGCTACAATGAGCAGTTCTTC.

The chain joins TRBV10-3 to TRBJ1-5; 9 bases align to TRBD1. Per the germline V gene, CDR1 is ENHRY and CDR2 is SYGVKD. The CDR3 extends over 14 amino acids. J was trimmed by 7 bases and V by 5 bases; bases with no gene match: 6. The CDR3 region is CAISTTGGGQPQHF. CDR3 nucleotides: TGTGCCATCAGTACTACAGGGGGCGGACAGCCCCAGCATTTT.

J is TRBJ1-5 and V is TRBV5-5, with D unclear. Trimming pared 4 bases from V and 3 bases from J, leaving 11 bases between. The CDR3 has 14 residues. CDR1 is SGHKS, CDR2 YYEKEE, per germline (reference sequence). The CDR3 is CASSTTAFNQPQHF. The DNA of the CDR3 is TGTGCCAGCAGCACTACAGCTTTCAATCAGCCCCAGCATTTT.

The genes are TRBV5-1 and TRBJ1-3; D is ambiguous. Between the trimmed V and J ends, which lost 4 bases and 4 bases, there was a span of 9 bases. From germline, CDR1 is SGHRS and CDR2 YFSETQ. This CDR3 is 13 amino acids long. CDR3 in amino acids: CASSLENGNTIYF. The CDR3 DNA reads as TGCGCCAGCAGCCTGGAGAACGGAAACACCATATATTTT. Using reference TRBV5-1 and TRBJ1-3 for the parts outside the CDR3, the full variable domain is KAGVTQTPRYLIKTRGQQVTLSCSPISGHRSVSWYQQTPGQGLQFLFEYFSETQRNKGNFPGRFSGRQFSNSRSEMNVSTLELGDSALYLCASSLENGNTIYFGEGSWLTVV.

V and J are TRBV6-5 and TRBJ2-7, with 7 nucleotides matching TRBD1. Germline lookup yields CDR1 MNHEY and CDR2 SVGAGI. The CDR3 runs 15 residues. Germline trimming cut 4 bases from V and 0 bases from J; bases unmatched to any gene: 6. The CDR3 region is CASSSPRDSSYEQYF. CDR3 nucleotides: TGTGCCAGCAGTTCCCCTCGGGACAGCTCCTACGAGCAGTACTTC.

This clonotype has more than one count but fewer than ten. The chain combines TRBV12-3 or TRBV12-4 with TRBJ2-2; 10 bases are a match to TRBD2. V trimming: 6 bases; J trimming: 6 bases; junction bases outside the gene matches: 7. The CDR3 covers 15 residues. DNA of the CDR3: TGTGCCAGCAGGGGTCCTAGCGGGAGCGCCGGGGAGCTGTTTTTT. As protein: CASRGPSGSAGELFF.

The V and J genes are TRBV18 and TRBJ2-3; D might be TRBD1 (6 bases). This CDR3 has 18 residues. CDR1 and CDR2 (germline): KGHSH, LQKENI. V was pared by 1 base and J by 2 bases, with 19 bases between. DNA for the CDR3: TGTGCCAGCTCACCACGGTCCGGGAACTGGGACAACACAGATACGCAGTATTTT. Translated: CASSPRSGNWDNTDTQYF.

This clonotype has a count of ten or more. J is TRBJ2-3 and V is TRBV7-2; D may be TRBD1 or TRBD2 (6 bases each). This CDR3 region has 14 residues. The V gene's germline CDR1 is SGHTA and CDR2 FQGNSA. V lost 1 base and J lost 6, with 11 bases in between. The CDR3 here is CASSLVRGGDTQYF. Here the CDR3 DNA reads TGTGCCAGCAGCTTAGTAAGAGGGGGGGATACGCAGTATTTT.

This clonotype showed up just once. One end of the junction varies from germline; a read error may be responsible. J is TRBJ1-6 and V is TRBV7-8; no clear D gene. The germline V gene encodes CDR1 SGHVS and CDR2 FQNEAQ. The CDR3 runs 18 residues. CDR3 in DNA: TGTGCCAGCAGTCTGCTGAACAGAGGGAGCTCCTATAATTCACCCCTCTACTTT. Translation gives CASSLLNRGSSYNSPLYF. The entire variable domain, with the rest obtained from reference TRBV7-8 and TRBJ1-6, is as follows: GAGVSQSPRYKVAKRGQDVALRCDPISGHVSLFWYQQALGQGPEFLTYFQNEAQLDKSGLPSDRFFAERPEGSVSTLKIQRTQQEDSAVYLCASSLLNRGSSYNSPLYFGNGTRLTVT.

This clonotype was counted a few times. This chain joins TRBV7-2 and TRBJ1-2; no definite D call. This CDR3 is 13 amino acids long. Deletions cut 6 bases from V and 8 bases from J, with 16 bases between. Germline V gene data show CDR1 as SGHTA and CDR2 as FQGNSA. The CDR3 nucleotides are TGTGCCAGCAGTTCTGCCAAATTGCTGGGCTACACCTTC. Protein sequence: CASSSAKLLGYTF.

The sample holds a few counts of this clonotype. The chain carries TRBV5-6 and TRBJ2-3; 11 bases are shared with TRBD2. V shed 2 bases, J shed 3 bases, and the junction held 11 bases outside the gene matches. From germline, CDR1 is SGHDT and CDR2 YYEEEE. CDR3 length: 18 residues. DNA of the CDR3: TGTGCCAGCAGCTTATTTGGTGCGACTAGCGGGATGACAGATACGCAGTATTTT. Translated, it gives CASSLFGATSGMTDTQYF.

V gene TRBV28 combines with J gene TRBJ1-4, with D perhaps matching TRBD1 (5 bases). This CDR3 has 15 amino acids. Germline V lookup: CDR1 MDHEN, CDR2 SYDVKM. V lost 4 bases, J lost 4 bases, and 13 bases lay in between. CDR3 loop: CASSSTRGYNEKLFF. CDR3 in DNA: TGTGCCAGCAGTTCTACTAGGGGTTATAATGAAAAACTGTTTTTT. Together with reference TRBV28 and TRBJ1-4, the CDR3 gives the full variable domain: DVKVTQSSRYLVKRTGEKVFLECVQDMDHENMFWYRQDPGLGLRLIYFSYDVKMKEKGDIPEGYSVSREKKERFSLILESASTNQTSMYLCASSSTRGYNEKLFFGSGTQLSVL.